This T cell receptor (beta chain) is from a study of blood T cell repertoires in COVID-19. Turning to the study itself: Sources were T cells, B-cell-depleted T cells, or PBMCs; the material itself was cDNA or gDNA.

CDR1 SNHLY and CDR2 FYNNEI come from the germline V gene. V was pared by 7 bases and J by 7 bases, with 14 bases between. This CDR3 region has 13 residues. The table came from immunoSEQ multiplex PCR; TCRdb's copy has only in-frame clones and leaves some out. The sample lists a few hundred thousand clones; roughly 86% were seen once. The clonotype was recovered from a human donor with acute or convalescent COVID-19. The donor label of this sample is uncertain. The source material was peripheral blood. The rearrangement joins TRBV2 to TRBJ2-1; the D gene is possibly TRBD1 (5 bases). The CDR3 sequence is CASKGHQTNEQFF. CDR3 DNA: TGTGCCAGCAAAGGACACCAGACGAATGAGCAGTTCTTC. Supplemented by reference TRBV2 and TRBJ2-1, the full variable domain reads EPEVTQTPSHQVTQMGQEVILRCVPISNHLYFYWYRQILGQKVEFLVSFYNNEISEKSEIFDDQFSVERPDGSNFTLKIRSTKLEDSAMYFCASKGHQTNEQFFGPGTRLTVL.